This paragraph covers one T cell receptor beta chain sequence. Profiled with immunoSEQ multiplex PCR; TCRdb holds only in-frame clones, not every one. The data show approximately 92,000 clones, approximately 80% seen once. Germline values: CDR1 WSHSY, CDR2 SAAADI. CDR3 length: 15 amino acids. With 2 bases removed from V and 0 bases from J, the gap between germline ends came to 11 bases. This record belongs to a study of OX40 agonist ivuxolimab in advanced cancers. Study in general: Patients treated during dose escalation were battling hepatocellular carcinoma, melanoma, renal cell or head and neck cancer. Three patients, one with hepatocellular carcinoma and two with cutaneous melanoma, achieved partial responses.

Individuals having autoimmune disease history or systemic immunosuppression were not enrolled. This rearrangement joins TRBV10-2 to TRBJ2-7, with D tentatively TRBD2 (5 bases). Here the sequenced sample was CD4+ or CD8+ T cells sorted from blood, taken in a trial of the OX40 agonist ivuxolimab. This TCR came from an adult with an advanced solid tumor such as melanoma, head and neck, liver or kidney cancer. The CDR3 nucleotides are TGCGCCAGCAGTGAGCGGATAGGGAGCTCCTACGAGCAGTACTTC. Amino acids: CASSERIGSSYEQYF.